The 9 T cell receptor beta chains below come from one sample, sequenced in a study of blood T cell repertoires in COVID-19. The method was immunoSEQ multiplex PCR; TCRdb's version includes in-frame clones alone and lacks a portion of them. Counted here are about 140,000 clones, about four fifths occurring once; the ten biggest clones make up approximately 8.2%. Sequencing used peripheral blood. These receptors were collected from a human donor in a cohort sampled during active COVID-19.

DNA of the CDR3: TGTGCCAGCAGCTTAAGGACTAGCACTACCCGATTCTACAATGAGCAGTTCTTC. Protein: CASSLRTSTTRFYNEQFF. The V call is TRBV7-2, the J call TRBJ2-1, with TRBD2 identical over 8 bases. The V gene's germline CDR1 is SGHTA and CDR2 FQGNSA. CDR3 length: 18 residues. The V segment lost 2 bases and the J segment 3 bases; nucleotides outside the gene matches: 12.

The chain employs TRBV7-8 and TRBJ2-7; D possibly corresponds to TRBD1 (5 bases). The CDR3 loop spans 14 amino acids. V dropped 3 bases and J dropped 2 bases, with 11 bases sitting between them. CDR1 is SGHVS and CDR2 is FQNEAQ in the germline V gene. This CDR3 is CASSFLDTTYEQYF. CDR3 sequence (DNA): TGTGCCAGCAGCTTCCTGGACACGACCTACGAGCAGTACTTC.

The sample holds many counts of this clone. Other nucleotide sequences from this sample produce the same CDR3. The CDR3 spells CASSLGGYSNQPQHF. The CDR3 coding sequence is TGTGCCAGCAGCTTAGGAGGCTATAGCAATCAGCCCCAGCATTTT. This chain connects TRBV7-9 to TRBJ1-5; D gene uncertain. The CDR3 totals 15 residues. Trimming stripped 1 base from V and 0 bases from J, with 7 bases between. Germline CDR1 reads SEHNR; CDR2 reads FQNEAQ (reference sequence).

The chain has TRBV12-3 or TRBV12-4 and TRBJ2-1; D gene uncertain. The length of the CDR3 is 12 residues. Trimming removed 5 bases at V and 3 bases at J, with 5 bases between. CDR3 loop: CASSPYYNEQFF. The CDR3 DNA reads TGTGCCAGCAGTCCCTACTACAATGAGCAGTTCTTC.

This chain uses TRBV19 with TRBJ2-7, with TRBD1 matching over 7 bases. The CDR3 has 16 residues. CDR1 is LNHDA, CDR2 SQIVND, per germline (reference sequence). Unmatched junction bases numbered 9, after V lost 4 bases and J lost 0 bases. CDR3 DNA sequence: TGTGCCAGTAGTAAAAGAGGACAGGAGAGCTCCTACGAGCAGTACTTC. It yields the protein CASSKRGQESSYEQYF.

This clone was observed a few times. The gene calls are TRBV4-2 and TRBJ1-4; D uncertain. The CDR3 extends over 10 amino acids. The V and J ends lost 5 bases and 12 bases respectively, with 7 bases between them. Germline V gene lookup returns CDR1 LGHNA and CDR2 YNFKEQ. The CDR3 DNA is TGTGCCAGCAGCAGGGCTGAACTGTTTTTT. It translates to CASSRAELFF.

The chain is built from TRBV18 and TRBJ2-2; 10 nucleotides line up with TRBD1. This CDR3 spans 18 amino acids. V trimming: 3 bases; J trimming: 0 bases; junction bases outside the gene matches: 7. The germline V gene encodes CDR1 KGHSH and CDR2 LQKENI. CDR3 amino acids: CASSPPGQGRTNTGELFF. CDR3 sequence (DNA): TGTGCCAGCTCACCTCCGGGACAGGGGAGGACGAACACCGGGGAGCTGTTTTTT.

This clone was counted a single time. The J gene is TRBJ2-7, the V gene TRBV5-1; the match to TRBD1 covers 8 bases. There are 14 residues in the CDR3. V dropped 3 bases and J dropped 2; count of bases not matched to a gene: 4. CDR1 and CDR2 from the germline V gene are SGHRS and YFSETQ. This chain's CDR3 is CASSYTGGTYEQYF. The CDR3 bases are TGCGCCAGCAGCTATACAGGGGGGACCTACGAGCAGTACTTC.

The rearrangement joins TRBV19 to TRBJ2-7; TRBD1 aligns across 7 bases. Germline V gene lookup returns CDR1 LNHDA and CDR2 SQIVND (reference sequence). This CDR3 comprises 13 residues. V shed 2 bases and J 2 bases; nucleotides not matched to a gene: 0. The chain's CDR3 is CASSITGAYEQYF. The CDR3 DNA follows: TGTGCCAGTAGTATAACAGGGGCCTACGAGCAGTACTTC.